Shown below are 10 T cell receptor beta chains from a single sample sequenced in a study of blood T cell repertoires in COVID-19. Method: immunoSEQ multiplex PCR; TCRdb's copy keeps in-frame clones and lacks some. The data contain roughly 150,000 clones, 80% to 85% of them singletons. Sequencing input: peripheral blood. Every receptor here comes from an older man with active or convalescent COVID-19.

This clone was seen just once. The chain uses TRBV3-1 (or the pseudogene TRBV3-2) and TRBJ2-2; D may be TRBD1 (6 bases). Germline CDR1 is LGHDT and CDR2 is YNNKEL (reference sequence). The V end was cut by 6 bases, the J end by 1 base, with 9 bases between. CDR3 size: 14 residues. The CDR3: CASRGHQNTGELFF. CDR3 DNA sequence: TGTGCCAGCAGGGGACACCAGAACACCGGGGAGCTGTTTTTT.

The V call is TRBV7-6, the J call TRBJ1-3, with D unresolved. Germline V gene sequence: CDR1 SGHVS, CDR2 FNYEAQ. The CDR3 runs 17 residues. The ends were cut back, 5 bases at V and 0 bases at J, with 17 bases in the middle. The CDR3, as DNA: TGTGCCAGCAGCGAGAGGTTGGCTGCAAGCTCTGGAAACACCATATATTTT. Protein product: CASSERLAASSGNTIYF.

The V call is TRBV19, the J call TRBJ2-7, with 11 bases aligning to TRBD1. Losses at the gene ends were 10 bases for V and 5 bases for J; bases not matched to a gene: 4. This CDR3 region has 12 residues. Germline CDR1 reads LNHDA; CDR2 reads SQIVND (reference sequence). The CDR3 protein is CATRDRGDEQYF. In nucleotides, the CDR3 is TGTGCCACCCGGGACAGGGGGGACGAGCAGTACTTC.

The J gene is TRBJ1-2, the V gene TRBV7-9, with D unresolved. The CDR3 length is 12 residues. The ends were cut back, 3 bases at V and 8 bases at J, with 10 bases in the middle. Germline V gene lookup returns CDR1 SEHNR and CDR2 FQNEAQ (reference sequence). The CDR3 loop is CASSLKTEGYTF. DNA of the CDR3: TGTGCCAGCAGCTTGAAGACGGAGGGCTACACCTTC.

This chain links TRBV9 with TRBJ1-3; D is uncertain. Looked up from germline, CDR1 is SGDLS and CDR2 is YYNGEE. Trimming removed 1 base at V and 0 bases at J, with 14 bases between. The CDR3 consists of 17 residues. The CDR3 sequence: CASSVSSGRDSGNTIYF. In DNA, the CDR3 is TGTGCCAGCAGCGTAAGTTCCGGTAGAGACTCTGGAAACACCATATATTTT.

This chain joins TRBV6-2 or TRBV6-3 and TRBJ2-3; no reliable D call. CDR3 size: 15 residues. Germline V lookup: CDR1 MNHEY, CDR2 SVGEGT. The V gene lost 0 bases and the J gene lost 6 bases, with 13 bases spanning the gap. DNA of the CDR3: TGTGCCAGCAGTTACTCGCGAGGTCCACCGGATACGCAGTATTTT. It translates to CASSYSRGPPDTQYF.

The gene calls are TRBV18 and TRBJ2-6; D remains unclear. The CDR3 is 14 residues long. Germline V gene lookup returns CDR1 KGHSH and CDR2 LQKENI. V shed 1 base and J shed 6 bases, with 7 bases lying between them. The CDR3 loop is CASSPLKLANVLTF. The CDR3 DNA follows: TGTGCCAGCTCACCACTTAAATTGGCCAACGTCCTGACTTTC.

This clone has a handful of counts. The gene calls are TRBV2 and TRBJ1-1; D is perhaps TRBD1 (6 bases). Trimming took off 7 bases at V and 10 bases at J, with 19 bases between the two ends. The CDR3 has 13 residues. In germline, CDR1 is SNHLY, CDR2 FYNNEI. DNA for the CDR3: TGTGCCAGCATCCAACACCCACAGGGTGCAGCTTTCTTT. It yields the protein CASIQHPQGAAFF.

This chain connects TRBV11-2 to TRBJ2-5, with 8 bases aligning to TRBD2. CDR3 length: 14 residues. CDR1 is SGHAT and CDR2 is FQNNGV in the germline V gene. The J segment lost 1 base and the V segment lost 5 bases, leaving 3 bases of the junction unmatched. The CDR3 protein is CASSRGGTQETQYF. The CDR3 DNA reads as TGTGCCAGCAGCCGCGGGGGGACCCAAGAGACCCAGTACTTC.

The CDR3 region is CASSYWENSGNTIYF. Written as DNA, the CDR3 is TGCGCCAGCAGCTACTGGGAGAACTCTGGAAACACCATATATTTT. The chain uses TRBV5-1 and TRBJ1-3; D uncertain. In germline, CDR1 is SGHRS, CDR2 YFSETQ. With 3 bases removed from V and 0 bases from J, the gap between germline ends came to 10 bases. The length of the CDR3 is 15 residues.